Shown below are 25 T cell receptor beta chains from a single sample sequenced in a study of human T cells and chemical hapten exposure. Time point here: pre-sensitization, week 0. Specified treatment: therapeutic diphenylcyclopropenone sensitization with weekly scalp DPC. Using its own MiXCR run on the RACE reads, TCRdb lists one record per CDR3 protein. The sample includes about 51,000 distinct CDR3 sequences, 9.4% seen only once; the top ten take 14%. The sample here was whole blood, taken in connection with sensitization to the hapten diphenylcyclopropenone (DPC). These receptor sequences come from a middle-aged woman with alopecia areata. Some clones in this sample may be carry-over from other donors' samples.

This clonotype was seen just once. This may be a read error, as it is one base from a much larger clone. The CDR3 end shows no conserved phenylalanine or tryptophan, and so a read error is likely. Here the CDR3 reads CASSQGRVAYPYEQYI. The CDR3 nucleotides read TGCGCCAGCAGCCAAGGGCGGGTTGCGTACCCCTACGAGCAGTACATC. The chain is built from TRBV4-1 and TRBJ2-7, with D perhaps TRBD2 (5 bases). The germline V and J ends were trimmed by 1 base and 2 bases, with 15 bases remaining between them. This CDR3 is built from 16 residues. Per germline, CDR1 MGHRA and CDR2 YSYEKL.

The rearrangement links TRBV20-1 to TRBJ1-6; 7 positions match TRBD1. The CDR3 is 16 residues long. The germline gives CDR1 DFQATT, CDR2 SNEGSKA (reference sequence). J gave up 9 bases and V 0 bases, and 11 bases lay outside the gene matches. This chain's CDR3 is CSARDQWGTVSSPLHF. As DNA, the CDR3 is TGCAGTGCTAGAGATCAATGGGGGACAGTTTCTTCACCCCTCCACTTT.

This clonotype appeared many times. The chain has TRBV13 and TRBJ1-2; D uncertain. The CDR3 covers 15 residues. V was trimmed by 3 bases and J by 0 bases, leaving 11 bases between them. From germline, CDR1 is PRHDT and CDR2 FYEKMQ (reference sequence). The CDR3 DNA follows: TGTGCCAGCAGCTTTGGCTCGGGAGCTAACTATGGCTACACCTTC. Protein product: CASSFGSGANYGYTF.

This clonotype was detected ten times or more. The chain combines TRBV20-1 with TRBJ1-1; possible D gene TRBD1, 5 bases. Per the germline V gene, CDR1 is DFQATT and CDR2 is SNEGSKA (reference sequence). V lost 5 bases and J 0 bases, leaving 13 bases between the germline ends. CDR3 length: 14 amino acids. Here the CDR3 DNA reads TGCAGTGCTCGGCCCGGGGCCCTGAACACTGAAGCTTTCTTT. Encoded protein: CSARPGALNTEAFF.

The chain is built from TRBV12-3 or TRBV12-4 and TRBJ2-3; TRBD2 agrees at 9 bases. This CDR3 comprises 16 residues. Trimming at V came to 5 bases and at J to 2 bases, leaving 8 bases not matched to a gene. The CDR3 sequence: CASSPPAGGHTDTQYF. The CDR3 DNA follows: TGTGCCAGCAGTCCCCCAGCGGGGGGACACACAGATACGCAGTATTTT.

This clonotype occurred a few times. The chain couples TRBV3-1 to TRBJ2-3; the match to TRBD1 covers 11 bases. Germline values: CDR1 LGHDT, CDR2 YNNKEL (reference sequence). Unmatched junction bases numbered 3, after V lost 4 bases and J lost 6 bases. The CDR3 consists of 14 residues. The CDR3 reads CASSPGTGGDTQYF. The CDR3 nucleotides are TGTGCCAGCAGCCCAGGGACAGGGGGTGATACGCAGTATTTT.

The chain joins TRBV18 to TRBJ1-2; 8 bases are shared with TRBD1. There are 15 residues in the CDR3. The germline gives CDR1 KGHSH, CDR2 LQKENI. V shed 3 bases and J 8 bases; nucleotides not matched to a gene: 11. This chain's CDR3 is CASSPLDRVDRGYTF. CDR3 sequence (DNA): TGTGCCAGCTCACCCCTGGACAGGGTGGATCGAGGCTACACCTTC.

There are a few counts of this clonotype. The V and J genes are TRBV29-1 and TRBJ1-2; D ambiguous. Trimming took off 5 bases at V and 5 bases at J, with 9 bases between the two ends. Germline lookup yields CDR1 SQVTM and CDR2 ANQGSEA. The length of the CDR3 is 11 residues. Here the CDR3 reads CSVTETYGYTF. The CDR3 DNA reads TGCAGCGTTACAGAGACATATGGCTACACCTTC.

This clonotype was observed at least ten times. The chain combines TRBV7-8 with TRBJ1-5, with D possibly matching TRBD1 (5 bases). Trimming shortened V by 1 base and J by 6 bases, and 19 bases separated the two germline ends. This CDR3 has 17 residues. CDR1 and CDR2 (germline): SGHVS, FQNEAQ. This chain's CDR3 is CASSLGNRGHGRQPQHF. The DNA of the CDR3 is TGTGCCAGCAGCTTAGGGAACCGGGGCCACGGACGTCAGCCCCAGCATTTT.

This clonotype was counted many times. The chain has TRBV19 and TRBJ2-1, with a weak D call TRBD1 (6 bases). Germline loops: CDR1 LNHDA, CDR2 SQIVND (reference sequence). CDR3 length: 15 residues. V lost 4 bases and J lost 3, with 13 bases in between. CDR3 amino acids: CASSRGQSDYNEQFF. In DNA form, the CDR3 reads TGTGCCAGTAGTAGAGGACAGTCAGACTACAATGAGCAGTTCTTC.

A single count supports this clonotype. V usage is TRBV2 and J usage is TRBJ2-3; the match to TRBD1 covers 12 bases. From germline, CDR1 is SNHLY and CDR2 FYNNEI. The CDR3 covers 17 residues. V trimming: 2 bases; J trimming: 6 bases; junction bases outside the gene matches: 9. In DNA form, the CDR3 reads TGTGCCAGCAGTGAATTTTTAGGGACAGGGGGCAGGGATACGCAGTATTTT. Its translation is CASSEFLGTGGRDTQYF.

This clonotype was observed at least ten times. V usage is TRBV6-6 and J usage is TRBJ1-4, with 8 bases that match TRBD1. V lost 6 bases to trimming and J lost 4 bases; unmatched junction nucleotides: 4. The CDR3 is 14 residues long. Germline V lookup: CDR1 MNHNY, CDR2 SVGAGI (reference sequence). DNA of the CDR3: TGTGCCAGCAGAATGGGACAGGTTAATGAAAAACTGTTTTTT. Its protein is CASRMGQVNEKLFF.

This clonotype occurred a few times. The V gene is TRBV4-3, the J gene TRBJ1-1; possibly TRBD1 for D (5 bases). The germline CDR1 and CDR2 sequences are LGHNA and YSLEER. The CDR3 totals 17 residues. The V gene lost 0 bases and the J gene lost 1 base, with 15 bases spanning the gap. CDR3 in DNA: TGCGCCAGCAGCCAAGAACGGGGGGGTGCTTGGAACACTGAAGCTTTCTTT. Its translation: CASSQERGGAWNTEAFF.

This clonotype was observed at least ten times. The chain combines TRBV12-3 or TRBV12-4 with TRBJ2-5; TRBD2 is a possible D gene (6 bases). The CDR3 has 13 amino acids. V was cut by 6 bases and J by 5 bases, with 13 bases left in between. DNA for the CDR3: TGTGCCAGCAGCGACGCGGGGTGGGAGACCCAGTACTTC. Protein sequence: CASSDAGWETQYF.

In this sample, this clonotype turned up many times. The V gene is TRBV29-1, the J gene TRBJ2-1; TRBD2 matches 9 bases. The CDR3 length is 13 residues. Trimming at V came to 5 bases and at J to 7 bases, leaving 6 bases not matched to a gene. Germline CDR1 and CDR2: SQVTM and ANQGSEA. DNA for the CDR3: TGCAGCGTTTTCCGCGGGGGGGTGAATGAGCAGTTCTTC. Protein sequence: CSVFRGGVNEQFF.

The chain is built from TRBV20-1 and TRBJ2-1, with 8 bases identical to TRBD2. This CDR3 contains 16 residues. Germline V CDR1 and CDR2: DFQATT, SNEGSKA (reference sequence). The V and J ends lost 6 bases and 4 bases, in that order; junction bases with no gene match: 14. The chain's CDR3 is CSAPDRWAGGYNEQFF. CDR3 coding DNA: TGCAGTGCCCCCGACAGGTGGGCGGGGGGTTACAATGAGCAGTTCTTC.

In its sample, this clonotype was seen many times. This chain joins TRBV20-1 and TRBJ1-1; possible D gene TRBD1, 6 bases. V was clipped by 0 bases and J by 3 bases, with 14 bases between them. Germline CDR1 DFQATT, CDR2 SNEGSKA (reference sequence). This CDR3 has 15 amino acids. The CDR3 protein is CSARDPLEGDTEAFF. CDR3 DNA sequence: TGCAGTGCTAGAGATCCCTTAGAGGGGGACACTGAAGCTTTCTTT.

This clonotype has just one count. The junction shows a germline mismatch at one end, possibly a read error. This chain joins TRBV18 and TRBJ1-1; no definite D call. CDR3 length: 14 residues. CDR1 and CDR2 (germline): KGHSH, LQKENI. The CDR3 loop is CASSPGMGNIEAFF. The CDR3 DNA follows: TGTGCCAGCTCACCCGGAATGGGGAACATTGAAGCTTTCTTT.

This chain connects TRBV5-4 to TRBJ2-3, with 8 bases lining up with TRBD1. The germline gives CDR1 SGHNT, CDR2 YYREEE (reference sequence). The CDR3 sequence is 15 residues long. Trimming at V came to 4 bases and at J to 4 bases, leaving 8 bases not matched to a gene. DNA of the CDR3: TGTGCCAGCAGCCTGGGACAGGTATCCTCAGATACGCAGTATTTT. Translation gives CASSLGQVSSDTQYF.

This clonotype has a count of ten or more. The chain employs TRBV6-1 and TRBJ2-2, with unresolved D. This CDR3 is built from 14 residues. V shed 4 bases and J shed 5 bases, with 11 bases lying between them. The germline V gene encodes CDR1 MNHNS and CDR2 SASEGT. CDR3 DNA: TGTGCCAGCAGTGCTCTCTGGGGAACCGGGGAGCTGTTTTTT. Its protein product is CASSALWGTGELFF.

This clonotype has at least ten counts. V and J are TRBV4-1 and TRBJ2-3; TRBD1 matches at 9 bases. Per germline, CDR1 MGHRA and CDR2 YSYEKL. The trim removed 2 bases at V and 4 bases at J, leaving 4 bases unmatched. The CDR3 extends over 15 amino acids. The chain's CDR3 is CASSQKQGAADTQYF. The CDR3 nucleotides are TGCGCCAGCAGCCAAAAACAGGGGGCGGCAGATACGCAGTATTTT.

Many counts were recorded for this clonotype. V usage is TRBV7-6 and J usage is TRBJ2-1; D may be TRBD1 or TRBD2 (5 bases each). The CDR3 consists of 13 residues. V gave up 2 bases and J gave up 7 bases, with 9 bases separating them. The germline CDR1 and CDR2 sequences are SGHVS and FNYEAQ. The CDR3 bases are TGTGCCAGCAGCTTATGGGACGGGAATGAGCAGTTCTTC. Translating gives CASSLWDGNEQFF.

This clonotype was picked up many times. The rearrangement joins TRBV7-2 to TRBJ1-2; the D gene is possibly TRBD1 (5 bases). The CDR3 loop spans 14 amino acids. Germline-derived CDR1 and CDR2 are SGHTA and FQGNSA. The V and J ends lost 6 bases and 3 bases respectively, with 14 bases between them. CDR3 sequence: CASSPQGGYYGYTF. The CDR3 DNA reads TGTGCCAGCAGTCCTCAGGGAGGCTACTATGGCTACACCTTC.

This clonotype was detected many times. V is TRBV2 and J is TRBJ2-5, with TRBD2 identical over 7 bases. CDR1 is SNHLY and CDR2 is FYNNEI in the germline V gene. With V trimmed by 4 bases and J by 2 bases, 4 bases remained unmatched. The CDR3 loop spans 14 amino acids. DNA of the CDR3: TGTGCCAGCAGTGTTGGGGGGGGACAAGAGACCCAGTACTTC. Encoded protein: CASSVGGGQETQYF.

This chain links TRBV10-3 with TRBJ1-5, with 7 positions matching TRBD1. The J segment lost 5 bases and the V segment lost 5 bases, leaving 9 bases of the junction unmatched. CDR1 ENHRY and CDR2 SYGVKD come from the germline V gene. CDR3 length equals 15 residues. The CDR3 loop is CAISRTGTADQPQHF. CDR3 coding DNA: TGTGCCATCAGTAGGACCGGGACAGCCGATCAGCCCCAGCATTTT.